The T cell receptor (beta chain) under discussion was sequenced for a study of blood T cell repertoires in COVID-19. Per the study methods: Estimation of nucleated cell counts relied on the amplification of reference gene primers. Generated by immunoSEQ multiplex PCR, the TCRdb table keeps only in-frame clones and is missing some. The DNA was the basis for D and trimming; V, J and clone size are from that table. The sample gives over 150,000 clones, more than 75% of which show up once; 9% to 12% is in the top ten. CDR3 size: 12 residues. Germline lookup yields CDR1 SGHTA and CDR2 FQGNSA. Trimming removed 5 bases at V and 4 bases at J, with 5 bases between.

The clonotype was recovered from a woman in her 70s with COVID-19, enrolled during active disease. The rearrangement uses TRBV7-2 and TRBJ1-4; D unclear. The sample consisted of peripheral blood. This CDR3 is CASSRYNEKLFF. The CDR3 nucleotides are TGTGCCAGCAGCCGTTATAATGAAAAACTGTTTTTT.